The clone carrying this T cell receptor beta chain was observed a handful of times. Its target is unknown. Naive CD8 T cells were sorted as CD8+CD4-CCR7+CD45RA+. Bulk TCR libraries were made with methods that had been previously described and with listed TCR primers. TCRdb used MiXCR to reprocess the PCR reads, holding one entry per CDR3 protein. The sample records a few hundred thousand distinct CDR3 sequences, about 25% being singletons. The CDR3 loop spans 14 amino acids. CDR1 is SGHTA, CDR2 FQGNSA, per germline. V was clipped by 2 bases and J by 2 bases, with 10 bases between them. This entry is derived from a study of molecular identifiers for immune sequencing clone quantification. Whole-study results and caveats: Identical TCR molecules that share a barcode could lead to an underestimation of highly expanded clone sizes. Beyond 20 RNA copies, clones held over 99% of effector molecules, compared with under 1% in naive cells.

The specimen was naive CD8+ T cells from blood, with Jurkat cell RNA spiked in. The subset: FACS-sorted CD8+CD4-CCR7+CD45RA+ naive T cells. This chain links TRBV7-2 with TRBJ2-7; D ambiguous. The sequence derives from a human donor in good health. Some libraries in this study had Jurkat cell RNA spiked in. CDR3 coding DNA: TGTGCCAGCAGCTTATACGGATTCACCTACGAGCAGTACTTC. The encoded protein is CASSLYGFTYEQYF.